This paragraph reports one T cell receptor beta chain. Germline is not matched at one junction end, which may reflect a read error. This sample was taken from a study of cytotoxic CD8 clonotypes in ibrutinib-treated CLL. Study-level information: Overall, around 25 responses were partial and 2 complete; following median 68 months, around 15 patients stayed remitted and some 12 progressed.

This CDR3 contains 15 residues. The germline gives CDR1 MNHNY, CDR2 SVGAGI (reference sequence). TCRdb's copy holds only in-frame clones and misses some; the assay was immunoSEQ multiplex PCR. In the table there are around 150,000 clones, roughly 88% of which are singletons. The genes are TRBV6-6 and TRBJ1-1; D is ambiguous. Sequenced material: PBMCs, taken at disease progression, from a patient treated with ibrutinib. The sequence derives from a human donor with chronic lymphocytic leukemia. For the CDR3, the DNA is TGTGCCAGCAGTTACTCCGTCTGGTCCCCAATGGATCTTTACTTT. The encoded protein is CASSYSVWSPMDLYF.